This entry lists 2 T cell receptor beta chains sequenced from one sample in a study of response to subunit inactivated influenza vaccine. TCRdb passed the RT-PCR reads through MiXCR, listing each CDR3 protein once. The profile shows 600,000 to 850,000 distinct CDR3 sequences, 13% to 15% of them singletons. The sample here was PBMCs from blood, taken about 14 days before vaccination. The receptors come from a man aged 45-60 years who received an inactivated influenza vaccine.

This clonotype was seen only a few times. The genes are TRBV18 and TRBJ2-7; 10 nucleotides match TRBD2. The CDR3 covers 14 residues. From germline, CDR1 is KGHSH and CDR2 LQKENI. J lost 6 bases, V lost 2 bases, and 4 bases had no gene match. CDR3 loop: CASSPASGRTEQYF. The CDR3 nucleotides read TGTGCCAGCTCACCAGCTAGCGGGAGAACCGAGCAGTACTTC.

There are many counts of this clonotype. This chain links TRBV6-5 with TRBJ1-5, with D tentatively TRBD1 (5 bases). The CDR3 runs to 18 residues. Per germline, CDR1 MNHEY and CDR2 SVGAGI. With 0 bases removed from V and 0 bases from J, the gap between germline ends came to 15 bases. Here the CDR3 reads CASSYSVRGRYSNQPQHF. In nucleotides, the CDR3 is TGTGCCAGCAGTTACTCGGTGCGGGGACGCTATAGCAATCAGCCCCAGCATTTT.